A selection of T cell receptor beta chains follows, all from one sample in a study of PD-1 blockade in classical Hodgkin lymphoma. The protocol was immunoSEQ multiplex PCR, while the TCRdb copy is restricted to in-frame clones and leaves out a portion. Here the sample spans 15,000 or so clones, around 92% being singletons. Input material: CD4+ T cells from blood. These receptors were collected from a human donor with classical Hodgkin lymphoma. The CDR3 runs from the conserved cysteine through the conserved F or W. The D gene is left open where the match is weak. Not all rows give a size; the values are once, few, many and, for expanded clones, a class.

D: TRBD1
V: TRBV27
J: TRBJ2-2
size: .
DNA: TGTGCCAGCAGTTCGGGACAGGGGGCGCGGAACACCGGGGAGCTGTTTTTT
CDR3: CASSSGQGARNTGELFF

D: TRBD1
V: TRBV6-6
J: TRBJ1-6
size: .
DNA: TGTGCCAGCAGTTACTTGGACAGGGACGAGGCACCCCTCCACTTT
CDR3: CASSYLDRDEAPLHF

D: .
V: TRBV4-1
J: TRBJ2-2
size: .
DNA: TGCGCCAGCAGCCATTTCGGAGCCGGGGCCGGGGAGCTGTTTTTT
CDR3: CASSHFGAGAGELFF

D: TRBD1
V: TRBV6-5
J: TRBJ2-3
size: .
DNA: TGTGCCAGCAGTTACTCGGGACAGATCACAGATACGCAGTATTTT
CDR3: CASSYSGQITDTQYF

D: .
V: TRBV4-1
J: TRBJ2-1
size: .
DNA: TGCGCCAGCAGCCAAGTCAGGCTGGCTTACAATGAGCAGTTCTTC
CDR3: CASSQVRLAYNEQFF

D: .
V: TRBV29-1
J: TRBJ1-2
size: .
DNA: TGCAGCGTTGTTGGCCAGGGGCCTACCTTC
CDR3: CSVVGQGPTF

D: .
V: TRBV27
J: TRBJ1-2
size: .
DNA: TGTGCCAGCAGTCCTCTCGTGCGGAGCTATGGCTACACCTTC
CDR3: CASSPLVRSYGYTF

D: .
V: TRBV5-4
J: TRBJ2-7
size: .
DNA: TGTGCCAGCAGCTTCTCGAGGGGCCCCTACGAGCAGTACTTC
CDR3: CASSFSRGPYEQYF

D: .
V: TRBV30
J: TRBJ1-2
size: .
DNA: TGTGCCTGGAGTCACAGGGTAGGCTACACCTTC
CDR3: CAWSHRVGYTF

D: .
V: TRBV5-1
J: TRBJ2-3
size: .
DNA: TGCGCCAGCAGCCCTCGGGACTCCATAAGGACAGATACGCAGTATTTT
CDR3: CASSPRDSIRTDTQYF

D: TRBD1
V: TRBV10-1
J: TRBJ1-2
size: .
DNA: TGCGCCAGCAGTGAGGGGACAGCTAACTATGGCTACACCTTC
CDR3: CASSEGTANYGYTF

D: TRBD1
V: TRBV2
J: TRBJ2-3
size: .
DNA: TGTGCCAGCAGTGCAGGGGGAGATACGCAGTATTTT
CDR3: CASSAGGDTQYF

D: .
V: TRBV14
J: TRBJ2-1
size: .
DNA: TGTGCCAGCAGCCTTTGGGACGTCGGGCGACATGAGCAGTTCTTC
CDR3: CASSLWDVGRHEQFF

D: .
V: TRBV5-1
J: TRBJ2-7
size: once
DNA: TGCGCCAGCAGCTTGGAACGCTACGAGCAGTACTTC
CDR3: CASSLERYEQYF

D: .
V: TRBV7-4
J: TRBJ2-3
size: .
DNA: TGTGCCAGCAGCTTTCGGGGGGATACGCAGTATTTT
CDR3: CASSFRGDTQYF

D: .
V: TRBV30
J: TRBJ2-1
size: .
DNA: TGTGCCTGGAGTGTAGGTTCGGCGGGACCTTACAATGAGCAGTTCTTC
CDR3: CAWSVGSAGPYNEQFF

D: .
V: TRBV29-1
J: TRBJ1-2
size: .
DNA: TGCAGCGTTGAAGGTTTGACAGGCCGTACCCTCACCTTC
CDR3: CSVEGLTGRTLTF

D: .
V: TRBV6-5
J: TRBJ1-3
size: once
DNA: TGTGCCAGCAGTTACTCGACAGGACTAGGAAGAAACACCATATATTTT
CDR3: CASSYSTGLGRNTIYF

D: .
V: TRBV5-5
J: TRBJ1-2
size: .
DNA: TGTGCCAGCAGCTCCGCGGGATCCGGGAGGTGGGGCACCTTC
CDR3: CASSSAGSGRWGTF

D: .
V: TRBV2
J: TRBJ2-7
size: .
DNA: TGTGCCGGGTCTGAACTCTCCTACGAGCAGTACTTC
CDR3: CAGSELSYEQYF

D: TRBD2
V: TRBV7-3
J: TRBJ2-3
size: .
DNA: TGTGCCAGCAGCTCCTCAGAGCGGGAGCAGTCAGATACGCAGTATTTT
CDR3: CASSSSEREQSDTQYF

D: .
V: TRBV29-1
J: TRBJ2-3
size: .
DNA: TGCAGCTCCCGGGACCAGGGAACAGATACGCAGTATTTT
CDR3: CSSRDQGTDTQYF

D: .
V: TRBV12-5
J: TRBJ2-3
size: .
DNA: TGTGCTAGTGGTCGGGGACTCAGCACAGATACGCAGTATTTT
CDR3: CASGRGLSTDTQYF

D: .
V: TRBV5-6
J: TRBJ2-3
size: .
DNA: TGTGCCAGCAGCGACACAGATACGCAGTATTTT
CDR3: CASSDTDTQYF

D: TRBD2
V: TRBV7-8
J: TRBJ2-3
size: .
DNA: TGTGCCAGCAGCCCCTATAGGGTTCTAGCGGGAGGGACAGATACGCAGTATTTT
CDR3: CASSPYRVLAGGTDTQYF

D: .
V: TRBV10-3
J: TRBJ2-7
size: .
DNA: TGTGCCACCACCCAGGAGGGGGCGGGCGAGCAGTACTTC
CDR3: CATTQEGAGEQYF